This T cell receptor beta chain was recorded in a study of long-term antiretroviral therapy in people with HIV. On this clone: Its antigen is currently unknown.

Overall study results and limits: ART-treated samples gained diversity yet remained below transplant donor controls.

Running of the v3.0 immunoSEQ assay took place at survey level. Repertoires were generated with immunoSEQ multiplex PCR, while TCRdb's copy carries only in-frame clones and drops some. The table has around 16,000 clones, about 79% seen once. Germline loops: CDR1 SGHTA, CDR2 FQGNSA. V was shortened by 0 bases and J by 9 bases, with 18 bases between the two germline ends. This CDR3 comprises 16 residues. This TCR was recovered from a woman in her fifties or sixties with HIV. The sample in question was unsorted PBMCs, obtained 1.5 years before starting antiretroviral therapy. The chain carries TRBV7-2 and TRBJ1-5; D gene unclear. The DNA for the CDR3 is TGTGCCAGCAGCTTAGCTGGCAGGCCGGACGGCGGGCCCCAGCATTTT. It translates to CASSLAGRPDGGPQHF.